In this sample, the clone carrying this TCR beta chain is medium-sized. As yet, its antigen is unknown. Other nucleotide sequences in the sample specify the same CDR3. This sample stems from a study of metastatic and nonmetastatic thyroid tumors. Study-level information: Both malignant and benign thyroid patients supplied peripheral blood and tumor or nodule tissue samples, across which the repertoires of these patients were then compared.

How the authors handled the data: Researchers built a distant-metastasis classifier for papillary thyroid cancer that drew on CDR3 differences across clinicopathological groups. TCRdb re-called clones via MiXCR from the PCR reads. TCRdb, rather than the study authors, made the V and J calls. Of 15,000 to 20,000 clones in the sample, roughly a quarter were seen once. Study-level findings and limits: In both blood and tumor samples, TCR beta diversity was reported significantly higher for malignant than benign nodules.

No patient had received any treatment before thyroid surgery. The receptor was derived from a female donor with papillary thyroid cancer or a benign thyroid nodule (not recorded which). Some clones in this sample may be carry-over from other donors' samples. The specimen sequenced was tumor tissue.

The CDR3 coding sequence is TGTGCCAGCAGGGGCTACGGGACTTCCAAATCCTACGAGCAGTACTTC. Its protein is CASRGYGTSKSYEQYF. The chain combines TRBV25-1 with TRBJ2-7, with D tentatively TRBD2 (6 bases). This CDR3 is 16 amino acids long. Trimming left V 6 bases short and J 1 base short, with 19 bases between. The V gene's germline CDR1 is MGHDK and CDR2 SYGVNS.